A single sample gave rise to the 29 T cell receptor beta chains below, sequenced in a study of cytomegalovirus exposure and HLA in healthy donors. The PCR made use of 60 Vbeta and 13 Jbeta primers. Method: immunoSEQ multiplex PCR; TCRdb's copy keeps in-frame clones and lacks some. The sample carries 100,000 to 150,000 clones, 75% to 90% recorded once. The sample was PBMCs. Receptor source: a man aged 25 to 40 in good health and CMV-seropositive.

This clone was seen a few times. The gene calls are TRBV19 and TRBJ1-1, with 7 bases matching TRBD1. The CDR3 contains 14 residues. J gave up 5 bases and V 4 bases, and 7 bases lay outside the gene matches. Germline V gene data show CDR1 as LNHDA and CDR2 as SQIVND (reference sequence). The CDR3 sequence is CASSKTGVATEAFF. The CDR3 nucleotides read TGTGCCAGTAGTAAAACAGGGGTCGCGACTGAAGCTTTCTTT.

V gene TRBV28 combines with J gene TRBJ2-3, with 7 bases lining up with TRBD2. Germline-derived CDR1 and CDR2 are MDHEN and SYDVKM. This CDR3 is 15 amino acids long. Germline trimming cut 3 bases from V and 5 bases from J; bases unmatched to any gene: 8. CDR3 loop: CASSFGGGAVDTQYF. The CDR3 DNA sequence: TGTGCCAGCAGTTTTGGCGGGGGAGCGGTAGATACGCAGTATTTT.

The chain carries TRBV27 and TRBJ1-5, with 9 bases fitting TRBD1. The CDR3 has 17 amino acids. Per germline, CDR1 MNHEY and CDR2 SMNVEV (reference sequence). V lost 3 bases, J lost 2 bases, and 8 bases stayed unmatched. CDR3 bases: TGTGCCAGCAGTTTGTATCACAGGGGGCGACGCAATCAGCCCCAGCATTTT. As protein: CASSLYHRGRRNQPQHF.

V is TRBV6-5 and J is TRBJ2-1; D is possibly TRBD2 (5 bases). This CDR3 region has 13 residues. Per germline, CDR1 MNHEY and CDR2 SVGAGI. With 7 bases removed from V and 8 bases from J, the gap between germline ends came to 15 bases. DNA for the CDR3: TGTGCCAGCACCTCTATCCGGACTGATGAGCAGTTCTTC. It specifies CASTSIRTDEQFF.

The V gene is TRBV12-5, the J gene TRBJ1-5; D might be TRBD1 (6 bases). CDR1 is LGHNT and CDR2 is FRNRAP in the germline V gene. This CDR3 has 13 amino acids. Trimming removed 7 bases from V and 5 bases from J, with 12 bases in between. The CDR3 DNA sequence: TGTGCTAGTGCCTTTAACAGGGATCAGCCCCAGCATTTT. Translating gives CASAFNRDQPQHF.

The CDR3 loop is CASSEEGGETQYF. The CDR3 DNA sequence: TGTGCCAGCAGCGAGGAGGGGGGGGAGACCCAGTACTTC. The gene calls are TRBV9 and TRBJ2-5; a possible D gene is TRBD2 (7 bases). Germline V CDR1 and CDR2: SGDLS, YYNGEE. V lost 3 bases and J lost 5, with 11 bases in between. There are 13 residues in the CDR3. The entire variable domain, with the rest obtained from reference TRBV9 and TRBJ2-5, is as follows: DSGVTQTPKHLITATGQRVTLRCSPRSGDLSVYWYQQSLDQGLQFLIQYYNGEERAKGNILERFSAQQFPDLHSELNLSSLELGDSALYFCASSEEGGETQYFGPGTRLLVL.

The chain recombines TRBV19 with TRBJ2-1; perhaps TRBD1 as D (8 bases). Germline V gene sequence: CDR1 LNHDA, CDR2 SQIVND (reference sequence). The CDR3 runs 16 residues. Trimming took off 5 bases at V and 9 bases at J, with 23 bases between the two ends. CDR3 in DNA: TGTGCCAGTAGTCTATACCTACAGGGGGGGGAGCCTGAGCAGTTCTTC. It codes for CASSLYLQGGEPEQFF.

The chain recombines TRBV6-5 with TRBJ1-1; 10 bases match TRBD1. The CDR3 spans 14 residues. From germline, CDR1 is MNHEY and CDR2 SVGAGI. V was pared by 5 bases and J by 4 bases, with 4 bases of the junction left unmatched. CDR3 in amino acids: CASSPGDRGTEAFF. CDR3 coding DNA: TGTGCCAGCAGTCCGGGGGACAGGGGCACTGAAGCTTTCTTT.

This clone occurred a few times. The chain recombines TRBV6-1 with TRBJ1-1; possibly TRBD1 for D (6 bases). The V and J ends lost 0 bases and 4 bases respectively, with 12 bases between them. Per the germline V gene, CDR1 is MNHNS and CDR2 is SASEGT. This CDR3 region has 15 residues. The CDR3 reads CASSEAAGAGTEAFF. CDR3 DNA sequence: TGTGCCAGCAGTGAAGCGGCAGGGGCCGGCACTGAAGCTTTCTTT.

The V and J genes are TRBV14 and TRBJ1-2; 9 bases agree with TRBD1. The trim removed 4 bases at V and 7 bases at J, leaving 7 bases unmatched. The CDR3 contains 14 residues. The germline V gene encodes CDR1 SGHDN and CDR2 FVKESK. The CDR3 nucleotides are TGTGCCAGCAGCCCAAGTGGGACAGGGCTTGGCTACACCTTC. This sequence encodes CASSPSGTGLGYTF.

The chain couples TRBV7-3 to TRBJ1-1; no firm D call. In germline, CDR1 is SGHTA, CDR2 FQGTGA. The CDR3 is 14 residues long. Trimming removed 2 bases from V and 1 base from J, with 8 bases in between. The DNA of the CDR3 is TGTGCCAGCAGCTTACGAGGTGAGAACACTGAAGCTTTCTTT. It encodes CASSLRGENTEAFF. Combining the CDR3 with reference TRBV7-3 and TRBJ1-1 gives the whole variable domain GAGVSQTPSNKVTEKGKYVELRCDPISGHTALYWYRQSLGQGPEFLIYFQGTGAADDSGLPNDRFFAVRPEGSVSTLKIQRTERGDSAVYLCASSLRGENTEAFFGQGTRLTVV.

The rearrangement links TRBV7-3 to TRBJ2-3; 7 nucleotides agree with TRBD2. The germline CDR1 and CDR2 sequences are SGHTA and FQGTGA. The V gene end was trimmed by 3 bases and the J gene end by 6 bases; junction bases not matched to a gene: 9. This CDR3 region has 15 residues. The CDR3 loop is CASSLGGGGRDTQYF. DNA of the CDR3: TGTGCCAGCAGCTTGGGGGGGGGAGGACGGGATACGCAGTATTTT.

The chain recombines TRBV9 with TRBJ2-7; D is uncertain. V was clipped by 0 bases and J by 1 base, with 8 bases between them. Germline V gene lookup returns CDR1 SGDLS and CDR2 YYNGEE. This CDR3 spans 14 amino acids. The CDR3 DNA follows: TGTGCCAGCAGCGTAGGCCTAACTTCCTACGAGCAGTACTTC. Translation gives CASSVGLTSYEQYF.

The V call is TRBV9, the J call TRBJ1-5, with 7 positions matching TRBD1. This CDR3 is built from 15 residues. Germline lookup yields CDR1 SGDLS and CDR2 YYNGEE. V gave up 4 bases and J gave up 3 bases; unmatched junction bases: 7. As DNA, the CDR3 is TGTGCCAGCAGCCCACAGGGGCACTCCAATCAGCCCCAGCATTTT. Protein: CASSPQGHSNQPQHF.

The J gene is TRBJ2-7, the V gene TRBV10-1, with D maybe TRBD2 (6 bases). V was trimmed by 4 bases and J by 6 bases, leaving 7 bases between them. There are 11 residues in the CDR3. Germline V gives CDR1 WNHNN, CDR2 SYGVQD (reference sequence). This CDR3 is CASSGGGEQYF. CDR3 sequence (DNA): TGCGCCAGCAGTGGGGGAGGCGAGCAGTACTTC.

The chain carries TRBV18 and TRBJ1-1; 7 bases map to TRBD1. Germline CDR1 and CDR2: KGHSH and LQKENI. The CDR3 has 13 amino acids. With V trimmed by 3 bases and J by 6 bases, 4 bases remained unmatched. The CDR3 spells CASSPGTDPEAFF. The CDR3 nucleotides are TGTGCCAGCTCACCCGGGACAGACCCTGAAGCTTTCTTT.

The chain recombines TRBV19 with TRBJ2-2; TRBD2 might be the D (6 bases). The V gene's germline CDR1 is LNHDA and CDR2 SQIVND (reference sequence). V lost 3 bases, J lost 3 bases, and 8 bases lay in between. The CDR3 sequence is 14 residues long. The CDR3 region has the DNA TGTGCCAGTAGTATCGGGGGATACACCGGGGAGCTGTTTTTT. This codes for CASSIGGYTGELFF. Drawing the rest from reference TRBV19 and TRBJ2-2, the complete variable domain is DGGITQSPKYLFRKEGQNVTLSCEQNLNHDAMYWYRQDPGQGLRLIYYSQIVNDFQKGDIAEGYSVSREKKESFPLTVTSAQKNPTAFYLCASSIGGYTGELFFGEGSRLTVL.

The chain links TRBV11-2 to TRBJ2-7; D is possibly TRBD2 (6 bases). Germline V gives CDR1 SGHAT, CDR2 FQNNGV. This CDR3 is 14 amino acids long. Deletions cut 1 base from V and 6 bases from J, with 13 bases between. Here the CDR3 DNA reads TGTGCCAGCAGCTTAGTCGGGGGAGGTTTCGAGCAGTACTTC. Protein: CASSLVGGGFEQYF.

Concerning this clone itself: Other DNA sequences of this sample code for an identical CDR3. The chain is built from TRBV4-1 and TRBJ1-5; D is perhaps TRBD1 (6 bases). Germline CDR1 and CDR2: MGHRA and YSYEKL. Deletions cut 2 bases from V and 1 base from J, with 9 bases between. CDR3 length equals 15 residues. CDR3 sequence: CASSQLDRSNQPQHF. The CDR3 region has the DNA TGCGCCAGCAGCCAACTCGACAGGAGCAATCAGCCCCAGCATTTT.

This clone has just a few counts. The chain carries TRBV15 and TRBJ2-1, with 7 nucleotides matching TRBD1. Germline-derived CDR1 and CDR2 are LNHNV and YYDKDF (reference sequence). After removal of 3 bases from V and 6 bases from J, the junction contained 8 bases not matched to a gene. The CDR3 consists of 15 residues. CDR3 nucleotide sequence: TGTGCCACCAGCAGGGGGAGACAGGGACCCAATGAGCAGTTCTTC. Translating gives CATSRGRQGPNEQFF.

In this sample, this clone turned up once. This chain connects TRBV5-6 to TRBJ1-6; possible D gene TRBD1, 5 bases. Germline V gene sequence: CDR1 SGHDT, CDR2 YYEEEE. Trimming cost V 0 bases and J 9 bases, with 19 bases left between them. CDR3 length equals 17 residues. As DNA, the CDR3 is TGTGCCAGCAGCTTGGGAGGCGGGGCTTTTGCAAGTTCACCCCTCCACTTT. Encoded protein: CASSLGGGAFASSPLHF.

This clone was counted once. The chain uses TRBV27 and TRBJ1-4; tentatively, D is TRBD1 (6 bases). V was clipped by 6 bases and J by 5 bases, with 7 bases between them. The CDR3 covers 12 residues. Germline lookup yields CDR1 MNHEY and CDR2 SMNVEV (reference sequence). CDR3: CASSDRNEKLFF. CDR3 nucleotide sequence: TGTGCCAGCAGCGACAGGAATGAAAAACTGTTTTTT.

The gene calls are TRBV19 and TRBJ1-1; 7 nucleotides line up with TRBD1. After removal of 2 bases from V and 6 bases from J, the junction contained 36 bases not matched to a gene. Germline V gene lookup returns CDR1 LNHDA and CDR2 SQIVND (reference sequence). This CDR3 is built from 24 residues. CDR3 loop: CASSIPFGIASFDRAQVVGPEAFF. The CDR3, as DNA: TGTGCCAGTAGTATACCCTTCGGCATCGCTAGCTTTGACAGGGCCCAAGTGGTCGGCCCTGAAGCTTTCTTT.

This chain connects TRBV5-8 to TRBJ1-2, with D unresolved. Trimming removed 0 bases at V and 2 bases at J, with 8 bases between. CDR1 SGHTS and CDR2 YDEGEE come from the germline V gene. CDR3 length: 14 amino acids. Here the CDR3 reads CASSLVRLNYGYTF. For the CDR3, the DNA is TGTGCCAGCAGCTTGGTCAGACTAAACTATGGCTACACCTTC.

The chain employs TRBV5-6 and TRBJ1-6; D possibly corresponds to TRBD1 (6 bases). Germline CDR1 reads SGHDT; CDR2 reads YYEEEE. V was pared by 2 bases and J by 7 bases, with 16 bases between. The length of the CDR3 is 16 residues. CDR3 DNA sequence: TGTGCCAGCAGCTTTCGGGGGGCGCTTCCCAATTCACCCCTCCACTTT. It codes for CASSFRGALPNSPLHF.

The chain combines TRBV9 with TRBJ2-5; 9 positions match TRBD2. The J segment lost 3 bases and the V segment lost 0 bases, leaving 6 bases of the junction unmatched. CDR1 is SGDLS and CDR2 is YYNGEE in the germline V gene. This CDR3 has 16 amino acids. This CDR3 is CASSVALGLAKETQYF. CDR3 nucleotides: TGTGCCAGCAGCGTAGCTCTGGGACTAGCAAAAGAGACCCAGTACTTC.

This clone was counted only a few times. CDR3 sequence: CASSQVQGNTEAFF. CDR3 bases: TGCGCCAGCAGCCAAGTACAGGGTAACACTGAAGCTTTCTTT. This chain uses TRBV4-1 with TRBJ1-1, with a tentative D call TRBD1 (6 bases). Deletions cut 1 base from V and 2 bases from J, with 8 bases between. This CDR3 contains 14 residues. CDR1 is MGHRA and CDR2 is YSYEKL in the germline V gene.

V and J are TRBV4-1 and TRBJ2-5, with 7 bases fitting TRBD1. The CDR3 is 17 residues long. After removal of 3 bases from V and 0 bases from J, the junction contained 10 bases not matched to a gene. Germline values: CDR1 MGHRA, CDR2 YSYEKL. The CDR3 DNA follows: TGCGCCAGCAGCCAGGCCCCGGGACAGTACCACCAAGAGACCCAGTACTTC. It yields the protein CASSQAPGQYHQETQYF.

This chain's CDR3 is CATSGRGQGSEQYF. CDR3 nucleotides: TGTGCCACCAGCGGGAGGGGACAGGGGTCCGAGCAGTACTTC. The J gene is TRBJ2-7, the V gene TRBV15, with 10 positions matching TRBD1. The CDR3 runs to 14 residues. The trim removed 5 bases at V and 6 bases at J, leaving 7 bases unmatched. Germline V gene sequence: CDR1 LNHNV, CDR2 YYDKDF (reference sequence).